This T cell receptor beta chain comes out of a study of blood T cells in healthy people across ages. Study observations and caveats: No one knew whether donors had CMV, which possibly confounded expanded clonotype changes. Long-lived and aged donors differed, with more naive CD4+ cells and higher diversity in the long-lived.

With a J-beta primer mix and a sample-barcoded 5' primer, a second PCR ran about 7 to 12 cycles. Every molecule of cDNA carried a tag from a template-switch adaptor with 12 random nucleotides. All samples gave at least 2.5 million CDR3-containing paired-end reads. TCRdb reprocessed the 5' RACE reads via MiXCR and lists one record per CDR3 protein. The data contain 650,000 to 1,000,000 distinct CDR3 sequences, roughly 34% of them seen just once; the ten biggest clones take up roughly 13%. As to this clonotype: Its antigen remains unknown.

CDR3 length: 14 residues. CDR1 is SGHRS and CDR2 is YFSETQ in the germline V gene. V was clipped by 4 bases and J by 2 bases, with 11 bases between them. The TCR comes from a man aged 18-30 years in good health. The sequencing input was blood. The chain combines TRBV5-1 with TRBJ2-3, with a possible D match to TRBD1 (5 bases). The CDR3 DNA reads TGCGCCAGCAGCAAGGACACTTACACAGATACGCAGTATTTT. Its translation: CASSKDTYTDTQYF. The full variable domain, rest sourced from reference TRBV5-1 and TRBJ2-3, is KAGVTQTPRYLIKTRGQQVTLSCSPISGHRSVSWYQQTPGQGLQFLFEYFSETQRNKGNFPGRFSGRQFSNSRSEMNVSTLELGDSALYLCASSKDTYTDTQYFGPGTRLTVL.